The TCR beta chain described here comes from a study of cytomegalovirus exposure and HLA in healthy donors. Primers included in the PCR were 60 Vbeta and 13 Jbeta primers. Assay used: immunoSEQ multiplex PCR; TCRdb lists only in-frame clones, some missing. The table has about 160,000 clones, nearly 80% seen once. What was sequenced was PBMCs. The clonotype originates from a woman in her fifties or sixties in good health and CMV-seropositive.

Here the CDR3 reads CASSLGTPRGEQYF. CDR3 sequence (DNA): TGTGCCAGCAGCCTCGGGACACCCCGGGGCGAGCAGTACTTC. The V call is TRBV7-9, the J call TRBJ2-7; D is possibly TRBD1 (6 bases). The germline V gene encodes CDR1 SEHNR and CDR2 FQNEAQ (reference sequence). Trimming removed 5 bases from V and 6 bases from J, with 17 bases in between. The CDR3 sequence is 14 residues long.